These 26 T cell receptor beta chains were sequenced from one sample in a study of identical twins. Each CDR3 protein gets one entry after TCRdb re-called the 5' RACE reads with MiXCR. The repertoire holds under 500,000 distinct CDR3 sequences, with approximately 14% as singletons. These sequences were also reported in another study, on yellow fever vaccine responses in identical twins.

Sequenced material: CD4+ T cells sorted from blood. These receptors were collected from a woman aged 18-29 years in good health.

This chain connects TRBV28 to TRBJ2-5; TRBD1 might be the D (6 bases). The CDR3 spans 13 residues. Germline V lookup: CDR1 MDHEN, CDR2 SYDVKM. V lost 6 bases and J lost 5, with 13 bases in between. The CDR3 region has the DNA TGTGCCAGCAGACTGGGACATATGGAGACCCAGTACTTC. It yields the protein CASRLGHMETQYF.

V gene TRBV20-1 combines with J gene TRBJ2-3, with TRBD2 identical over 7 bases. Germline CDR1 reads DFQATT; CDR2 reads SNEGSKA (reference sequence). The CDR3 is 14 amino acids. J lost 5 bases, V lost 4 bases, and 9 bases had no gene match. CDR3 nucleotide sequence: TGCAGTGCTAAGGATGCGGGAGCGGTAGATACGCAGTATTTT. This codes for CSAKDAGAVDTQYF.

J is TRBJ2-5 and V is TRBV29-1, with TRBD1 as a possible D gene (6 bases). CDR1 and CDR2 from the germline V gene are SQVTM and ANQGSEA. V dropped 5 bases and J dropped 5 bases, with 12 bases sitting between them. The CDR3 runs to 12 residues. The DNA of the CDR3 is TGCAGCGTTAAACAGGGTTGGGAGACCCAGTACTTC. Amino acid sequence: CSVKQGWETQYF.

The sample holds a few counts of this clonotype. The V gene is TRBV29-1, the J gene TRBJ2-7, with 10 bases identical to TRBD2. Germline loops: CDR1 SQVTM, CDR2 ANQGSEA. V was pared by 4 bases and J by 3 bases, with 3 bases of the junction left unmatched. CDR3 length equals 13 residues. The CDR3 sequence is CSVGAGGVYEQYF. The CDR3 DNA is TGCAGCGTTGGAGCGGGGGGGGTCTACGAGCAGTACTTC.

The CDR3 spells CSARDLDRGGGSPLHF. The CDR3 bases are TGCAGTGCTAGAGATCTGGACAGGGGAGGTGGATCACCCCTCCACTTT. The V call is TRBV20-1, the J call TRBJ1-6, with 9 nucleotides matching TRBD1. This CDR3 region has 16 residues. CDR1 is DFQATT and CDR2 is SNEGSKA in the germline V gene (reference sequence). V gave up 0 bases and J gave up 10 bases; unmatched junction bases: 10.

This clonotype was detected ten times or more. The chain employs TRBV12-3 or TRBV12-4 and TRBJ2-5, with D maybe TRBD1 (5 bases). Between the trimmed V and J ends, which lost 6 bases and 3 bases, there was a span of 8 bases. The CDR3 is made up of 12 amino acids. The CDR3: CASRTAKETQYF. The CDR3 region has the DNA TGTGCCAGCAGGACAGCGAAAGAGACCCAGTACTTC.

This clonotype showed up many times. The V and J genes are TRBV12-3 or TRBV12-4 and TRBJ1-1, with D tentatively TRBD1 (5 bases). This CDR3 has 14 residues. Trimming shortened V by 6 bases and J by 4 bases, and 15 bases separated the two germline ends. CDR3 nucleotide sequence: TGTGCCAGCAGCCCAACGGGGGGGGGCACTGAAGCTTTCTTT. It specifies CASSPTGGGTEAFF.

There are many counts of this clonotype. This chain connects TRBV3-1 to TRBJ1-2, with a possible D match to TRBD1 (6 bases). CDR3 size: 13 residues. The germline V gene has CDR1 LGHDT and CDR2 YNNKEL (reference sequence). Trimming took 4 bases from V and 6 from J, leaving 12 bases between them. CDR3 loop: CASSPRGLDGYTF. CDR3 in DNA: TGTGCCAGCAGCCCCAGGGGTTTGGATGGCTACACCTTC.

This clonotype was seen ten or more times. The chain combines TRBV2 with TRBJ1-2; D is possibly TRBD1 (5 bases). This CDR3 has 15 residues. V was cut by 7 bases and J by 1 base, with 16 bases left in between. Germline CDR1 reads SNHLY; CDR2 reads FYNNEI. The CDR3: CASTRPGRINYGYTF. The DNA of the CDR3 is TGTGCCAGCACCCGCCCGGGACGGATTAACTATGGCTACACCTTC. The full variable domain, with the rest looked up from reference TRBV2 and TRBJ1-2, is EPEVTQTPSHQVTQMGQEVILRCVPISNHLYFYWYRQILGQKVEFLVSFYNNEISEKSEIFDDQFSVERPDGSNFTLKIRSTKLEDSAMYFCASTRPGRINYGYTFGSGTRLTVV.

This clonotype has a count of ten or more. The chain employs TRBV6-1 and TRBJ2-3; TRBD1 matches at 8 bases. V was clipped by 5 bases and J by 3 bases; unmatched bases: 7. CDR3 length: 15 residues. Germline CDR1 is MNHNS and CDR2 is SASEGT. CDR3 sequence: CASSPPDRVTDTQYF. The CDR3 coding sequence is TGTGCCAGCAGTCCCCCGGACAGGGTAACAGATACGCAGTATTTT.

This clonotype appeared a few times. The V gene is TRBV28, the J gene TRBJ2-7, with D perhaps matching TRBD2 (6 bases). The ends were cut back, 6 bases at V and 4 bases at J, with 16 bases in the middle. The CDR3 length is 14 residues. CDR1 MDHEN and CDR2 SYDVKM come from the germline V gene. Here the CDR3 reads CASSRAGGVYEQYF. CDR3 bases: TGTGCCAGCAGCCGTGCAGGCGGGGTTTACGAGCAGTACTTC.

The table lists this clonotype with many counts. The CDR3 sequence: CSARGDRGLGSNQPQHF. The CDR3 coding sequence is TGCAGTGCTAGGGGGGACAGGGGGCTTGGGAGCAATCAGCCCCAGCATTTT. The genes are TRBV20-1 and TRBJ1-5; 12 bases map to TRBD1. The ends lost 3 bases at V and 1 base at J; junction bases unmatched: 7. The CDR3 totals 17 residues. Germline V gene sequence: CDR1 DFQATT, CDR2 SNEGSKA (reference sequence).

This clonotype occurred a few times. The chain recombines TRBV7-9 with TRBJ2-3; D gene ambiguous. CDR1 and CDR2 from the germline V gene are SEHNR and FQNEAQ (reference sequence). The CDR3 is 15 residues long. The V end lost 3 bases, the J end lost 3 bases, and 13 bases lay between the germline ends. The CDR3 spells CASSFTQAQTDTQYF. CDR3 coding DNA: TGTGCCAGCAGCTTTACTCAAGCACAAACAGATACGCAGTATTTT.

This clonotype was found a few times. J is TRBJ2-7 and V is TRBV20-1, with D perhaps TRBD2 (5 bases). Between the trimmed V and J ends, which lost 3 bases and 2 bases, there was a span of 14 bases. Germline-derived CDR1 and CDR2 are DFQATT and SNEGSKA (reference sequence). There are 14 residues in the CDR3. As DNA, the CDR3 is TGCAGTGCTAGTGGACTCAACCTCCCCTACGAGCAGTACTTC. Translation: CSASGLNLPYEQYF.

This chain joins TRBV7-9 and TRBJ2-2, with TRBD1 matching 8 bases. Per germline, CDR1 SEHNR and CDR2 FQNEAQ (reference sequence). The J segment lost 1 base and the V segment lost 4 bases, leaving 5 bases of the junction unmatched. The CDR3 extends over 16 amino acids. The CDR3, as DNA: TGTGCCAGCAGCTCAAGGACAGGGTTGAACACCGGGGAGCTGTTTTTT. It translates to CASSSRTGLNTGELFF.

This clonotype came up a few times. Written as DNA, the CDR3 is TGTGCCAGCAGCTTCCTACCGGACAGGGCATACAATGAGCAGTTCTTC. Amino acids: CASSFLPDRAYNEQFF. This chain links TRBV5-5 with TRBJ2-1; TRBD1 matches 8 bases. CDR1 is SGHKS, CDR2 YYEKEE, per germline (reference sequence). This CDR3 spans 16 amino acids. V shed 2 bases and J 4 bases; nucleotides not matched to a gene: 8. The complete variable domain, with remaining parts taken from reference TRBV5-5 and TRBJ2-1, reads DAGVTQSPTHLIKTRGQQVTLRCSPISGHKSVSWYQQVLGQGPQFIFQYYEKEERGRGNFPDRFSARQFPNYSSELNVNALLLGDSALYLCASSFLPDRAYNEQFFGPGTRLTVL.

The V gene is TRBV28, the J gene TRBJ2-5, with TRBD1 identical over 7 bases. V shed 2 bases and J 5 bases; nucleotides not matched to a gene: 8. Germline V lookup: CDR1 MDHEN, CDR2 SYDVKM. The CDR3 is 15 amino acids. CDR3 DNA sequence: TGTGCCAGCAGTTTAACAGGGGTTATGACGGAGACCCAGTACTTC. Its protein product is CASSLTGVMTETQYF. The entire variable domain, with the rest obtained from reference TRBV28 and TRBJ2-5, is as follows: DVKVTQSSRYLVKRTGEKVFLECVQDMDHENMFWYRQDPGLGLRLIYFSYDVKMKEKGDIPEGYSVSREKKERFSLILESASTNQTSMYLCASSLTGVMTETQYFGPGTRLLVL.

This clonotype came up many times. V usage is TRBV29-1 and J usage is TRBJ1-1, with 7 nucleotides matching TRBD1. Trimming took 7 bases from V and 11 from J; bases not matched to a gene: 16. Germline CDR1 is SQVTM and CDR2 is ANQGSEA. The CDR3 spans 13 residues. The CDR3 DNA reads TGCAGCGGCCAGAAGCAAGGGGGCATGGAGGCTTTCTTT. It codes for CSGQKQGGMEAFF.

The CDR3 protein is CASSSPAAGAPGGQYF. The CDR3 coding sequence is TGTGCCAGCAGCTCTCCCGCGGCGGGAGCCCCTGGGGGCCAGTACTTC. The chain has TRBV11-1 and TRBJ2-5; 7 bases agree with TRBD2. J lost 10 bases, V lost 4 bases, and 18 bases had no gene match. CDR1 SGHAT and CDR2 FQDESV come from the germline V gene (reference sequence). The CDR3 loop spans 16 amino acids.

V gene TRBV12-3 or TRBV12-4 combines with J gene TRBJ2-3; the match to TRBD2 covers 8 bases. With 0 bases clipped from V and 0 bases from J, the junction kept 5 bases outside the gene matches. The CDR3 extends over 17 amino acids. Here the CDR3 DNA reads TGTGCCAGCAGTTTAGCGTTGACTAGCGATAGCACAGATACGCAGTATTTT. It specifies CASSLALTSDSTDTQYF.

This clonotype was found many times. The chain has TRBV5-1 and TRBJ2-2; D gene unclear. The CDR3 has 15 amino acids. The V and J ends lost 4 bases and 3 bases respectively, with 13 bases between them. Germline CDR1 SGHRS, CDR2 YFSETQ. CDR3 residues: CASSVTDGDTGELFF. The CDR3 region has the DNA TGCGCCAGCAGCGTGACGGATGGGGACACCGGGGAGCTGTTTTTT.

The chain joins TRBV10-3 to TRBJ2-3, with D possibly called TRBD1 or TRBD2 (5 bases each). CDR3 length: 15 residues. V lost 4 bases and J 0 bases, leaving 11 bases between the germline ends. CDR1 and CDR2 from the germline V gene are ENHRY and SYGVKD. The CDR3 nucleotides are TGTGCCATCAGTGCCGGGGACGGGAGCACAGATACGCAGTATTTT. This sequence encodes CAISAGDGSTDTQYF.

This clonotype was detected only a few times. The J gene is TRBJ2-2, the V gene TRBV27, with D possibly matching TRBD2 (6 bases). Trimming shortened V by 5 bases and J by 3 bases, and 10 bases separated the two germline ends. The CDR3 has 14 residues. Germline loops: CDR1 MNHEY, CDR2 SMNVEV (reference sequence). The CDR3 sequence is CASSRDLYTGELFF. CDR3 in DNA: TGTGCCAGCAGTAGGGACTTGTACACCGGGGAGCTGTTTTTT.

The sample holds many counts of this clonotype. The chain couples TRBV29-1 to TRBJ2-5, with 9 bases identical to TRBD1. The germline V gene encodes CDR1 SQVTM and CDR2 ANQGSEA. This CDR3 is 13 amino acids long. V was clipped by 3 bases and J by 5 bases; unmatched bases: 4. The CDR3 DNA reads as TGCAGCGTTGATACAGGGGGCTGGGAGACCCAGTACTTC. It specifies CSVDTGGWETQYF.

The sample holds a few counts of this clonotype. This chain uses TRBV6-1 with TRBJ1-3, with TRBD1 matching 7 bases. V shed 2 bases and J 2 bases; nucleotides not matched to a gene: 9. Looked up from germline, CDR1 is MNHNS and CDR2 is SASEGT. This CDR3 is 17 amino acids long. CDR3 region: CASSEREPGQTGNTIYF. In DNA, the CDR3 is TGTGCCAGCAGTGAAAGGGAACCGGGACAGACTGGAAACACCATATATTTT.

This clonotype was seen only a few times. The CDR3 loop is CASSPLAGGLEQYF. CDR3 nucleotides: TGTGCCAGCAGCCCTCTAGCGGGAGGACTCGAGCAGTACTTC. The chain uses TRBV12-3 or TRBV12-4 and TRBJ2-7; TRBD2 matches 11 bases. The CDR3 contains 14 residues. V shed 6 bases, J shed 6 bases, and the junction held 7 bases outside the gene matches.